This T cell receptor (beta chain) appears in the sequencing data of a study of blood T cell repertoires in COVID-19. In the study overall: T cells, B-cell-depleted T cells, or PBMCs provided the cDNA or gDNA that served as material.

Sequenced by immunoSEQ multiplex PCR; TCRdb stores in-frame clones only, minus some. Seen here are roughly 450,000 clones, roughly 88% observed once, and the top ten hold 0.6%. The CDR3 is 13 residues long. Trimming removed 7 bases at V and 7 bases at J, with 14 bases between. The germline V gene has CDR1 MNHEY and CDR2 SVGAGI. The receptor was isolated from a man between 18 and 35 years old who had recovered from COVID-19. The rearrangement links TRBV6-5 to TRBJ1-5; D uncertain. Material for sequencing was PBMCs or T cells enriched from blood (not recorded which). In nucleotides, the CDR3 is TGTGCCAGCACCCCCGCCTCCGGGCAGCCCCAGCATTTT. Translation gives CASTPASGQPQHF.